This T cell receptor (beta chain) came from a study of human T cells and chemical hapten exposure. Study details: Doses of diphenylcyclopropenone went to the patients' scalps weekly throughout the approximately 26-week study. Study-level findings and limits: Against controls, expanded TCRs gave rise to significantly more large CDR3 similarity clusters. Since the donors had alopecia, their immune response may not be the same as that of healthy people.

This clonotype was counted at least ten times. What it recognizes is unknown. Time point reported: patch test 2, 6 weeks after DPC sensitization. Treatment of the sample: therapeutic diphenylcyclopropenone sensitization with weekly scalp DPC. Via MiXCR, TCRdb re-called the RACE reads, giving one row per CDR3 protein. The sample consists of 100,000 or so distinct CDR3 sequences, about 9.6% of them appearing once. Per germline, CDR1 LNHDA and CDR2 SQIVND (reference sequence). The CDR3 is 14 amino acids. V was clipped by 5 bases and J by 2 bases; unmatched bases: 6. The material sequenced was whole blood, taken in connection with sensitization to the hapten diphenylcyclopropenone (DPC). The chain joins TRBV19 to TRBJ2-7, with 7 bases aligning to TRBD2. The clonotype comes from a woman aged 40 to 50 with alopecia areata. Some clones in this sample may be carry-over from other donors' samples. In DNA, the CDR3 is TGTGCCAGTAGTCGCGACGCGGGGGCCTACGAGCAGTACTTC. Encoded protein: CASSRDAGAYEQYF.